Sequencing of this T cell receptor beta chain was carried out in a study of Graves' ophthalmopathy and Graves' hyperthyroidism. Germline assignment: CDR1 MNHNS and CDR2 SASEGT. This CDR3 spans 15 amino acids. Trimming cost V 6 bases and J 7 bases; bases outside gene matches: 10. Beta-chain TCR CDR3 regions were amplified from RNA transcripts. The library came from an HTBI-primed first-round RT-PCR and a second-round multiplex PCR. TCRdb passed the multiplex PCR reads through MiXCR, listing each CDR3 protein once. The table includes about half a million distinct CDR3 sequences, about 15% detected once. Study-level points and caveats: In blood, most expanded thyroid clonotypes above 0.001 frequency were also detected.

This clonotype was observed at least ten times. Its specificity is unknown. This sequence joins TRBV6-1 and TRBJ2-2, with 8 nucleotides matching TRBD1. Sequencing was done on a sample of blood. The clonotype originates from a woman aged 30 to 39 with Graves' ophthalmopathy. CDR3 nucleotides: TGTGCCAGCAGCCCCGGACAGGGTGGTGGCGGGGAGCTGTTTTTT. Translated: CASSPGQGGGGELFF.